This T cell receptor beta chain was captured by sequencing in a study of T cell responses to AZD1222 COVID-19 vaccine. Sequencing used immunoSEQ multiplex PCR; TCRdb keeps in-frame clones, though not all of them. The sample carries nearly 35,000 clones, just over 85% recorded once. Second-dose timings of about 4 or about 12 weeks were pooled. Note on this clone: Its antigen is not identified.

Germline lookup yields CDR1 SNHLY and CDR2 FYNNEI. V was cut by 5 bases and J by 7 bases, with 11 bases left in between. The CDR3 consists of 12 residues. Whole-study results and caveats: Repertoire collection took place solely once the T cell response had peaked.

The rearrangement uses TRBV2 and TRBJ1-1; D is possibly TRBD1 (5 bases). The TCR was taken from an adult who received the AZD1222 COVID-19 vaccine. The sample in question was peripheral blood, obtained 28 days after the second AZD1222 dose. The CDR3 coding sequence is TGTGCCAGCAGTCGGGGCAAGGGTGAAGCTTTCTTT. It codes for CASSRGKGEAFF. The variable domain in full, with the rest retrieved from reference TRBV2 and TRBJ1-1, is EPEVTQTPSHQVTQMGQEVILRCVPISNHLYFYWYRQILGQKVEFLVSFYNNEISEKSEIFDDQFSVERPDGSNFTLKIRSTKLEDSAMYFCASSRGKGEAFFGQGTRLTVV.